The 5 T cell receptor beta chains below all came from one sample that was sequenced in a study of cytomegalovirus exposure and HLA in healthy donors (dated by TCRdb to about 2017). Libraries were constructed by the immunoSEQ multiplex PCR assay. The source is immuneACCESS, and TCRdb retained only in-frame sequences with V and J called. Part of the clones is not carried over; for the studies checked, unresolved V genes explain less than half of this, and the remainder is unexplained. The sample records some 130,000 clones, 82% of which are singletons. Around 27% of the sample belongs to the ten largest clones. Sequenced sample: PBMCs. The receptors derive from a man under 40 in good health and CMV-seropositive.

The count of this clone is one. This chain joins TRBV9 and TRBJ2-1; 10 nucleotides line up with TRBD2. Trimming removed 2 bases from V and 0 bases from J; junction bases left unmatched: 14. Per germline, CDR1 SGDLS and CDR2 YYNGEE. CDR3 size: 20 residues. CDR3: CASSVPSGTSAESSYNEQFF. The CDR3 coding sequence is TGTGCCAGCAGCGTCCCCTCCGGGACTAGCGCCGAAAGCTCCTACAATGAGCAGTTCTTC.

This rearrangement joins TRBV7-9 to TRBJ1-1; D possibly corresponds to TRBD1 (5 bases). The CDR3 runs to 13 residues. Germline V lookup: CDR1 SEHNR, CDR2 FQNEAQ (reference sequence). V was shortened by 5 bases and J by 1 base, with 8 bases between the two germline ends. CDR3 sequence (DNA): TGTGCCAGCAGCGTTCAGGGGAACACTGAAGCTTTCTTT. This encodes CASSVQGNTEAFF.

A single count supports this clone. This chain connects TRBV16 to TRBJ1-2; a weak D match, TRBD1 (6 bases). Germline V gene data show CDR1 as KGHSY and CDR2 as FQNENV. Between the trimmed V and J ends, which lost 5 bases and 2 bases, there was a span of 9 bases. The CDR3 spans 13 residues. DNA for the CDR3: TGTGCCAGCAGCACCGGACAGAACTATGGCTACACCTTC. Protein sequence: CASSTGQNYGYTF.

The chain uses TRBV6-5 and TRBJ1-2; TRBD1 matches 10 bases. The CDR3 spans 15 residues. Unmatched junction bases numbered 7, after V lost 4 bases and J lost 5 bases. Germline V CDR1 and CDR2: MNHEY, SVGAGI. The CDR3 DNA follows: TGTGCCAGCAGTTCCGACAGGGGGCGATTTTATGGCTACACCTTC. This gives the protein CASSSDRGRFYGYTF.

V usage is TRBV19 and J usage is TRBJ1-2; tentative D call: TRBD1 (6 bases). Germline values: CDR1 LNHDA, CDR2 SQIVND (reference sequence). CDR3 length equals 15 residues. Trimming pared 3 bases from V and 2 bases from J, leaving 13 bases between. This CDR3 is CASSIGGGVNYGYTF. CDR3 DNA sequence: TGTGCCAGTAGTATTGGGGGCGGCGTAAACTATGGCTACACCTTC.